Each of the 28 T cell receptor beta chains below was sequenced from the same sample in a study of blood T cell repertoires in COVID-19. Measured with immunoSEQ multiplex PCR; TCRdb has only the in-frame clones, and not every one. The profile shows a few hundred thousand clones, more than 75% of them singletons. Sample: peripheral blood. These receptors originate from a human donor with acute or convalescent COVID-19. The donor label of this sample is uncertain.

This clone is a singleton in its sample. The rearrangement links TRBV5-1 to TRBJ2-5; D is ambiguous. The CDR3 has 15 amino acids. Germline V gene sequence: CDR1 SGHRS, CDR2 YFSETQ. V was cut by 0 bases and J by 5 bases, with 14 bases left in between. CDR3 nucleotides: TGCGCCAGCAGCTTGGCCGGGTCATCGGTGGAGACCCAGTACTTC. Protein: CASSLAGSSVETQYF.

This chain joins TRBV7-2 and TRBJ1-5, with a tentative D call TRBD1 (5 bases). The CDR3 is 15 amino acids. V lost 7 bases to trimming and J lost 6 bases, with 19 bases between them. Germline V gene sequence: CDR1 SGHTA, CDR2 FQGNSA. CDR3 in amino acids: CASTSGGYGGQPQHF. Written as DNA, the CDR3 is TGTGCCAGCACCTCCGGGGGTTACGGGGGTCAGCCCCAGCATTTT.

The chain uses TRBV6-5 and TRBJ2-5; D gene uncertain. CDR3 size: 15 residues. With 0 bases removed from V and 5 bases from J, the gap between germline ends came to 13 bases. The germline V gene encodes CDR1 MNHEY and CDR2 SVGAGI. DNA of the CDR3: TGTGCCAGCAGTTACTCATCGACGGCGCGGGAGACCCAGTACTTC. It encodes CASSYSSTARETQYF.

The chain recombines TRBV6-5 with TRBJ1-6; D might be TRBD1 (5 bases). The germline V gene has CDR1 MNHEY and CDR2 SVGAGI. The CDR3 has 15 residues. Deletions cut 6 bases from V and 7 bases from J, with 16 bases between. This chain's CDR3 is CASSPQSRQNSPLHF. The CDR3 nucleotides are TGTGCCAGCAGCCCACAGTCAAGACAGAATTCACCCCTCCACTTT.

This clone came up once. The chain has TRBV6-4 and TRBJ1-5, with 9 bases that match TRBD1. Trimming cost V 10 bases and J 7 bases; bases outside gene matches: 5. CDR1 and CDR2 from the germline V gene are MRHNA and SNTAGT. This CDR3 comprises 12 residues. The CDR3 bases are TGTGCCACCGGGACAGGGAACCAGCCCCAGCATTTT. Its translation is CATGTGNQPQHF.

The rearrangement joins TRBV3-1 (or the pseudogene TRBV3-2) to TRBJ2-1; 7 bases map to TRBD1. V lost 3 bases, J lost 3 bases, and 2 bases stayed unmatched. The CDR3 runs to 14 residues. Germline lookup yields CDR1 LGHDT and CDR2 YNNKEL (reference sequence). For the CDR3, the DNA is TGTGCCAGCAGCCACAGACAGGGCTACAATGAGCAGTTCTTC. Protein sequence: CASSHRQGYNEQFF.

Only one count was recorded for this clone. One junction end disagrees with the germline gene, perhaps due to a read error. The J gene is TRBJ2-6, the V gene TRBV14; TRBD2 aligns across 7 bases. Per the germline V gene, CDR1 is SGHDN and CDR2 is FVKESK. CDR3 length: 17 amino acids. The CDR3 sequence is CASSGLAVRSGANVPTF. In DNA form, the CDR3 reads TGTGCCAGCAGCGGTCTAGCGGTGAGATCTGGGGCCAACGTCCCGACTTTC. Based on the CDR3 plus reference TRBV14 and TRBJ2-6, the full variable domain is EAGVTQFPSHSVIEKGQTVTLRCDPISGHDNLYWYRRVMGKEIKFLLHFVKESKQDESGMPNNRFLAERTGGTYSTLKVQPAELEDSGVYFCASSGLAVRSGANVPTFGAGSRLTVL.

Concerning this clone: The same CDR3 also results from other DNA sequences found in this sample. The rearrangement uses TRBV5-4 and TRBJ1-1; a possible D gene is TRBD1 (5 bases). The CDR3 spans 13 residues. With 5 bases removed from V and 3 bases from J, the gap between germline ends came to 11 bases. Germline assignment: CDR1 SGHNT and CDR2 YYREEE (reference sequence). The CDR3 region is CASSRDSHTEAFF. In DNA form, the CDR3 reads TGTGCCAGCAGTAGAGACAGCCACACTGAAGCTTTCTTT.

This chain joins TRBV18 and TRBJ2-1; possible D gene TRBD2, 5 bases. Germline CDR1 is KGHSH and CDR2 is LQKENI. Trimming took 2 bases from V and 6 from J, leaving 11 bases between them. CDR3 length: 14 residues. CDR3 DNA: TGTGCCAGCTCACCAATCGTGGGAGCCAATGAGCAGTTCTTC. As protein: CASSPIVGANEQFF.

V and J are TRBV5-4 and TRBJ2-4; 8 bases align to TRBD2. V lost 4 bases and J lost 4; bases outside the gene matches: 7. Germline V lookup: CDR1 SGHNT, CDR2 YYREEE (reference sequence). CDR3 length: 15 residues. The CDR3 DNA reads as TGTGCCAGCAGCCTGTCGGGAGGGTTTAAAAACATTCAGTACTTC. It encodes CASSLSGGFKNIQYF.

The V and J genes are TRBV2 and TRBJ1-1, with D perhaps matching TRBD1 (5 bases). This CDR3 comprises 14 residues. V dropped 8 bases and J dropped 3 bases, with 16 bases sitting between them. Germline lookup yields CDR1 SNHLY and CDR2 FYNNEI. The CDR3 protein is CASSRRAGDTEAFF. The CDR3 coding sequence is TGTGCCAGCTCCCGCCGGGCGGGGGACACTGAAGCTTTCTTT.

The chain carries TRBV14 and TRBJ2-3, with 7 bases identical to TRBD2. This CDR3 has 15 residues. CDR1 is SGHDN, CDR2 FVKESK, per germline. The trim removed 9 bases at V and 2 bases at J, leaving 11 bases unmatched. CDR3 nucleotides: TGTGCCAGTAGTGAGCCTAGCGGATACACAGATACGCAGTATTTT. Its protein is CASSEPSGYTDTQYF.

The chain has TRBV19 and TRBJ2-7; 9 bases map to TRBD2. The CDR3 sequence is 16 residues long. The V gene end was trimmed by 2 bases and the J gene end by 6 bases; junction bases not matched to a gene: 11. Germline-derived CDR1 and CDR2 are LNHDA and SQIVND (reference sequence). The CDR3: CASSINSAGGGAEQYF. CDR3 in DNA: TGTGCCAGTAGTATAAACTCGGCGGGAGGGGGGGCCGAGCAGTACTTC.

The rearrangement links TRBV3-1 (or the pseudogene TRBV3-2) to TRBJ1-2; TRBD1 matches at 7 bases. Per germline, CDR1 LGHDT and CDR2 YNNKEL (reference sequence). The CDR3 loop spans 14 amino acids. V lost 0 bases to trimming and J lost 9 bases; unmatched junction nucleotides: 7. The DNA of the CDR3 is TGTGCCAGCAGCCAAGATATAAGGGGGCTAAGCTACACCTTC. It codes for CASSQDIRGLSYTF.

The chain links TRBV9 to TRBJ1-6; no reliable D call. Trimming shortened V by 4 bases and J by 11 bases, and 13 bases separated the two germline ends. Germline V gives CDR1 SGDLS, CDR2 YYNGEE. The CDR3 has 13 residues. CDR3 sequence (DNA): TGTGCCAGCAGCTCGGGAGGTGGTCCACCCCTCCACTTT. The encoded protein is CASSSGGGPPLHF.

The V and J genes are TRBV30 and TRBJ2-7; TRBD1 aligns across 7 bases. V shed 8 bases and J 6 bases; nucleotides not matched to a gene: 10. The CDR3 sequence is 12 residues long. Germline V gene data show CDR1 as GTSNPN and CDR2 as SVGIG (reference sequence). The CDR3 DNA follows: TGTGCCGGTGACAGGGAAAGGACCGAGCAGTACTTC. This translates into CAGDRERTEQYF.

The CDR3 spells CASSSSRGNTEAFF. CDR3 nucleotides: TGTGCCAGCTCCTCAAGCCGGGGGAACACTGAAGCTTTCTTT. The rearrangement links TRBV18 to TRBJ1-1; D unclear. This CDR3 comprises 14 residues. CDR1 KGHSH and CDR2 LQKENI come from the germline V gene. Trimming removed 6 bases at V and 1 base at J, with 12 bases between.

The chain links TRBV10-3 to TRBJ2-3; 10 bases fit TRBD2. Trimming at V came to 4 bases and at J to 4 bases, leaving 5 bases not matched to a gene. CDR3 length equals 15 residues. Germline assignment: CDR1 ENHRY and CDR2 SYGVKD. The CDR3 coding sequence is TGTGCCATCAGTGGAGATAGCGGGGGGCCAGATACGCAGTATTTT. Translated, it gives CAISGDSGGPDTQYF.

This clone was counted once. V and J are TRBV7-2 and TRBJ1-5; D gene uncertain. This CDR3 is 13 amino acids long. The V gene lost 0 bases and the J gene lost 5 bases, with 5 bases spanning the gap. Germline V gives CDR1 SGHTA, CDR2 FQGNSA. The CDR3 nucleotides read TGTGCCAGCAGCTTAGCCCCTTATCAGCCCCAGCATTTT. Its protein product is CASSLAPYQPQHF.

This chain joins TRBV19 and TRBJ1-1; 8 nucleotides line up with TRBD1. Germline CDR1 is LNHDA and CDR2 is SQIVND (reference sequence). The V segment lost 7 bases and the J segment 1 base; nucleotides outside the gene matches: 5. The length of the CDR3 is 14 residues. The CDR3 nucleotides read TGTGCCAGTAACACAGGGGGAAAGAACACTGAAGCTTTCTTT. Its protein is CASNTGGKNTEAFF.

The V gene is TRBV30, the J gene TRBJ1-1, with D perhaps matching TRBD1 (6 bases). The CDR3 runs 13 residues. V was trimmed by 4 bases and J by 2 bases, leaving 11 bases between them. In germline, CDR1 is GTSNPN, CDR2 SVGIG (reference sequence). Here the CDR3 reads CAWTTGHNTEAFF. In DNA, the CDR3 is TGTGCCTGGACCACAGGGCATAACACTGAAGCTTTCTTT.

V and J are TRBV2 and TRBJ2-1, with TRBD2 identical over 8 bases. The CDR3 sequence is 17 residues long. Trimming removed 3 bases from V and 4 bases from J; junction bases left unmatched: 11. Germline CDR1 and CDR2: SNHLY and FYNNEI. The CDR3 loop reads CASSEFRATSEYNEQFF. DNA of the CDR3: TGTGCCAGCAGTGAGTTCCGCGCGACTAGCGAGTACAATGAGCAGTTCTTC.

The rearrangement links TRBV10-3 to TRBJ2-2; TRBD2 matches 7 bases. CDR1 and CDR2 (germline): ENHRY, SYGVKD. The V segment lost 5 bases and the J segment 2 bases; nucleotides outside the gene matches: 8. CDR3 length equals 16 residues. The CDR3 DNA sequence: TGTGCCATCAGTCAGAGTCTAGCGGAAAACACCGGGGAGCTGTTTTTT. This sequence encodes CAISQSLAENTGELFF.

The chain joins TRBV6-5 to TRBJ1-1; weak D call: TRBD1 (6 bases). Germline loops: CDR1 MNHEY, CDR2 SVGAGI. The CDR3 has 12 residues. V lost 0 bases, J lost 11 bases, and 10 bases lay in between. The CDR3 spells CASSYSPRGAFF. In DNA form, the CDR3 reads TGTGCCAGCAGTTACTCGCCCAGGGGTGCTTTCTTT.

This clone has a single count. This chain links TRBV7-8 with TRBJ1-2; D call uncertain. This CDR3 contains 13 residues. CDR1 is SGHVS, CDR2 FQNEAQ, per germline. V was pared by 3 bases and J by 8 bases, with 13 bases between. CDR3 bases: TGTGCCAGCAGCTTCCGACACCGGGGAGGCTACACCTTC. This translates into CASSFRHRGGYTF. Full variable domain (missing parts from reference TRBV7-8 and TRBJ1-2): GAGVSQSPRYKVAKRGQDVALRCDPISGHVSLFWYQQALGQGPEFLTYFQNEAQLDKSGLPSDRFFAERPEGSVSTLKIQRTQQEDSAVYLCASSFRHRGGYTFGSGTRLTVV.

In this sample, this clone turned up once. This sequence joins TRBV5-1 and TRBJ1-1, with a possible D match to TRBD1 (5 bases). Germline V gene data show CDR1 as SGHRS and CDR2 as YFSETQ. The V gene lost 4 bases and the J gene lost 0 bases, with 16 bases spanning the gap. This CDR3 has 16 residues. CDR3 in amino acids: CASSAGNTGMNTEAFF. In DNA, the CDR3 is TGCGCCAGCAGCGCGGGGAACACAGGAATGAACACTGAAGCTTTCTTT.

Only a few counts were recorded for this clone. The V gene is TRBV6-1, the J gene TRBJ1-2; no firm D call. CDR1 MNHNS and CDR2 SASEGT come from the germline V gene. V lost 0 bases and J 4 bases, leaving 12 bases between the germline ends. The CDR3 runs to 15 residues. CDR3 amino acids: CASSEAGMGTYGYTF. The CDR3 DNA reads TGTGCCAGCAGTGAAGCCGGGATGGGCACCTATGGCTACACCTTC.

This chain connects TRBV5-6 to TRBJ1-3; D is perhaps TRBD1 (6 bases). The CDR3 contains 15 residues. Germline V gene sequence: CDR1 SGHDT, CDR2 YYEEEE. The ends were cut back, 0 bases at V and 4 bases at J, with 11 bases in the middle. CDR3 loop: CASSLVGGVGNTIYF. CDR3 DNA: TGTGCCAGCAGCTTGGTAGGGGGAGTAGGAAACACCATATATTTT. The complete variable domain, with remaining parts taken from reference TRBV5-6 and TRBJ1-3, reads DAGVTQSPTHLIKTRGQQVTLRCSPKSGHDTVSWYQQALGQGPQFIFQYYEEEERQRGNFPDRFSGHQFPNYSSELNVNALLLGDSALYLCASSLVGGVGNTIYFGEGSWLTVV.